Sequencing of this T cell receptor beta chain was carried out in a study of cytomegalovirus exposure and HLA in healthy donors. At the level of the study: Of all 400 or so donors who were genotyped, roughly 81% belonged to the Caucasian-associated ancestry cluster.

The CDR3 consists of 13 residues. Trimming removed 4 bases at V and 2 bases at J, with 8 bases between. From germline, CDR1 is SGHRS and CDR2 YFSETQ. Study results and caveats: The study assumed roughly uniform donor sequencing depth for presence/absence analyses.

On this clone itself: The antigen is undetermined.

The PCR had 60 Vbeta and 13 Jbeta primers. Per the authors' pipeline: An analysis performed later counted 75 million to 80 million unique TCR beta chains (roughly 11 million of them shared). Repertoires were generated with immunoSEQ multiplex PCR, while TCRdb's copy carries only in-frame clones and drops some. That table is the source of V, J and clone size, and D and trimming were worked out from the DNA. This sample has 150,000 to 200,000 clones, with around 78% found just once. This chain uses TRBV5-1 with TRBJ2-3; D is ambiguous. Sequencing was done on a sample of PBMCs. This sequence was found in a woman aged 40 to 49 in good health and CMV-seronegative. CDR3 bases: TGCGCCAGCAGCCTAATCTCCACAGATACGCAGTATTTT. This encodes CASSLISTDTQYF.